This TCR beta chain was obtained from a study of tumor and adjacent non-tumor tissue in lung cancer. Concerning this clonotype itself: This clone may be a read error of a much larger clone one base away.

This sample's RNA came from whole unsorted tissue. CDR1 and CDR2 (germline): SNHLY, FYNNEI. The CDR3 spans 14 residues. V shed 7 bases, J shed 10 bases, and the junction held 10 bases outside the gene matches. TCRbeta libraries were built with three rounds of nested PCR, modified from ARM-PCR. TCRdb redid the calling of the multiplex PCR reads with MiXCR, one entry per CDR3 protein. The sample lists more than 85,000 distinct CDR3 sequences; nearly 85% were seen once. Sample: lung tumor tissue. This clonotype was obtained from a man aged 70-80 years with non-small cell lung cancer. The chain combines TRBV2 with TRBJ1-6; 7 bases line up with TRBD1. In DNA, the CDR3 is TGTGCCAGCACCCTGGGGGGACAGAAATCACCCCTCCACTTT. This encodes CASTLGGQKSPLHF.